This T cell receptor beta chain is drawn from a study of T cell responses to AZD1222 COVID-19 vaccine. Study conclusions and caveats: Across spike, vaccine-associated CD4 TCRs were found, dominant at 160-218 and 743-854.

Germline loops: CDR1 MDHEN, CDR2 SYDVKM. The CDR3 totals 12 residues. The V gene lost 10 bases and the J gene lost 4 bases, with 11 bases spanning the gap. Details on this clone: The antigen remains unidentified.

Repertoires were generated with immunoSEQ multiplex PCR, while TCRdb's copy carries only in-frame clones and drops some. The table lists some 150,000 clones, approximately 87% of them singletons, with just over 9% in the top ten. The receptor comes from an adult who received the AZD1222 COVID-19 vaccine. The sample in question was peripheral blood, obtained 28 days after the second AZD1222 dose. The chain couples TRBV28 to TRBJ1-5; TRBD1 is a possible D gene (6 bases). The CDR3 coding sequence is TGTGCCATCAGGACAGTAAATCAGCCCCAGCATTTT. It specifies CAIRTVNQPQHF.